This T cell receptor (beta chain) emerged from a study of OX40 agonist ivuxolimab in advanced cancers. Study-wide context: The patients got ivuxolimab, which is an agonistic anti-OX40 (CD134) antibody.

Sequencing used immunoSEQ multiplex PCR; TCRdb keeps in-frame clones, though not all of them. The sample consists of fewer than 40,000 clones, around 83% of them appearing once. The study, taken as a whole, reports: Blood T cells, both CD4+ and CD8+, expanded clonally by week 6 at 0.1 to 3.0 mg/kg.

As for this clone: Its target is unknown.

The receptor was derived from an adult with an advanced solid tumor such as melanoma, head and neck, liver or kidney cancer. The sample was CD4+ or CD8+ T cells sorted from blood, taken in a trial of the OX40 agonist ivuxolimab.

As DNA, the CDR3 is TGTGCCAGCAGCGTAGGAGGGAGCGCCTACAATGAGCAGTTCTTC. Translated, it gives CASSVGGSAYNEQFF. The gene calls are TRBV9 and TRBJ2-1, with D maybe TRBD2 (5 bases). V was clipped by 0 bases and J by 2 bases, with 9 bases between them. This CDR3 comprises 15 residues. Germline V gene data show CDR1 as SGDLS and CDR2 as YYNGEE.